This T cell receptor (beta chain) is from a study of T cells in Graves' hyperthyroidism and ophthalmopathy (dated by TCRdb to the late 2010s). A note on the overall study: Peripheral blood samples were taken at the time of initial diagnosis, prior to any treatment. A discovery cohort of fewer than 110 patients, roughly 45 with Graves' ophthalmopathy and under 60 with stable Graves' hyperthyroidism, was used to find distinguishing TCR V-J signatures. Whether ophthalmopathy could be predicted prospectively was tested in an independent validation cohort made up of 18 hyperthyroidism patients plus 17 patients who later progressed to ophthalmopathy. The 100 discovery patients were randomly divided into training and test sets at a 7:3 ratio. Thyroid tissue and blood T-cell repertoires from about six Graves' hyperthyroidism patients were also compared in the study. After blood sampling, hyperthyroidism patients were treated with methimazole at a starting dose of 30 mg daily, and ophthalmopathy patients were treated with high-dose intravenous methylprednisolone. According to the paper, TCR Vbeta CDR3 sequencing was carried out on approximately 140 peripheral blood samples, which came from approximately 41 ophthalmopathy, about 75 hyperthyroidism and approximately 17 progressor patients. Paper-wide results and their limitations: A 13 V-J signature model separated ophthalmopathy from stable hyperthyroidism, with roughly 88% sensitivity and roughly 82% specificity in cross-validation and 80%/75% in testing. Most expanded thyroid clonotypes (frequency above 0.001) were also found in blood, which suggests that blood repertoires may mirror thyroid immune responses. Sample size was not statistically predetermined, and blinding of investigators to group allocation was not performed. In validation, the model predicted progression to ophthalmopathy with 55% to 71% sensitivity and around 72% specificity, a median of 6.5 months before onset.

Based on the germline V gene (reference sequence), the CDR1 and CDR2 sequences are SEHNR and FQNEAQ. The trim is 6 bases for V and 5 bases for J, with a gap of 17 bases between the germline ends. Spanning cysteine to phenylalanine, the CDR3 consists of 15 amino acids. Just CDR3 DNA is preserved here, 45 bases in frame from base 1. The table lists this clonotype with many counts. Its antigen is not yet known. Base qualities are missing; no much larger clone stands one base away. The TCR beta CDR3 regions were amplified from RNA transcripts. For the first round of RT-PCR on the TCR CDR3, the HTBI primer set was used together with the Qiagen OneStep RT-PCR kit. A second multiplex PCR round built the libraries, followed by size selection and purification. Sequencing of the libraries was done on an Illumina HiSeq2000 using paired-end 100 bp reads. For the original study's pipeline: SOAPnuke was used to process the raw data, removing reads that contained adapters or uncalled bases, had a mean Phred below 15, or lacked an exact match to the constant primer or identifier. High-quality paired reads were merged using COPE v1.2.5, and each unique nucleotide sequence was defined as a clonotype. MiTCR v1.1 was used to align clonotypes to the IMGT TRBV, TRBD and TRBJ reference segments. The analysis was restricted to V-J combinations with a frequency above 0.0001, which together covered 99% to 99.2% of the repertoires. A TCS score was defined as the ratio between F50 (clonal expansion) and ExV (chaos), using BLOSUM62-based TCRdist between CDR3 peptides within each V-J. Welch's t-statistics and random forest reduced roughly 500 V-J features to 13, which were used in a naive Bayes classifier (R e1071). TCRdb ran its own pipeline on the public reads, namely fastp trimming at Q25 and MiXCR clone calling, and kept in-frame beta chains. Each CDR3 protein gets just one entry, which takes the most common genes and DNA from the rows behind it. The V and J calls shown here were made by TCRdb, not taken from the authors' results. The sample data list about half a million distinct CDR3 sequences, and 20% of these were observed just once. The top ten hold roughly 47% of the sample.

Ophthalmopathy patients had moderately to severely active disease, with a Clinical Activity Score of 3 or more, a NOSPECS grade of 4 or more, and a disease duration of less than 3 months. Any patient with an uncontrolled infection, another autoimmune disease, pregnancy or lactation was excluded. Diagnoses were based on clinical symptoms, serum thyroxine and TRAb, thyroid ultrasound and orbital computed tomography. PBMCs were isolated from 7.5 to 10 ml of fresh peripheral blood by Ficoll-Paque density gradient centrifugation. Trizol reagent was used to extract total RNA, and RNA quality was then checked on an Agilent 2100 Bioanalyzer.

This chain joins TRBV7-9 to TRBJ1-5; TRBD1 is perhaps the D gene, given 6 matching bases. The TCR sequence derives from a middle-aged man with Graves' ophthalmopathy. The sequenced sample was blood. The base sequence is TGTGCCAGCAGTTCTGGGTCCGGGGGGCATCAGCCCCAGCATTTT. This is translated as CASSSGSGGHQPQHF. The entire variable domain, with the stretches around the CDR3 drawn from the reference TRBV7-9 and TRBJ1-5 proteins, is DTGVSQNPRHKITKRGQNVTFRCDPISEHNRLYWYRQTLGQGPEFLTYFQNEAQLEKSRLLSDRFSAERPKGSFSTLEIQRTEQGDSAMYLCASSSGSGGHQPQHFGDGTRLSIL.